This TCR beta chain originates from a study of blood T cell repertoires in COVID-19. Original data processing: The assay estimated nucleated cells by amplifying reference gene primers. TCRdb's table, derived via immunoSEQ multiplex PCR, lists solely in-frame clones and lacks some. D and trimming were read from the DNA, whereas the V and J calls and clone size are those reported in that table. The data hold tens of thousands of clones, with roughly 90% observed a single time. V was cut by 1 base and J by 7 bases, with 16 bases left in between. CDR1 is LGHDT, CDR2 YNNKEL, per germline (reference sequence). The CDR3 covers 16 residues.

The clonotype comes from a woman older than 75 with acute or convalescent COVID-19. Sequencing was done on a sample of peripheral blood. V usage is TRBV3-1 (or the pseudogene TRBV3-2) and J usage is TRBJ2-2; tentative D call: TRBD2 (6 bases). The DNA for the CDR3 is TGTGCCAGCAGCCAAGCTAGCACCCCCGGGGGCGGGGAGCTGTTTTTT. Protein sequence: CASSQASTPGGGELFF.